One T cell receptor beta chain is described in this entry. Using immunoSEQ multiplex PCR, the repertoire was profiled, and TCRdb retains in-frame clones only, with some absent. The repertoire includes 65,000 to 95,000 clones, approximately 90% of them detected once, and roughly 0.44% sits in the top ten. This specimen comes from a study of OX40 agonist ivuxolimab in advanced cancers. Looked up from germline, CDR1 is SGDLS and CDR2 is YYNGEE. The CDR3 has 15 amino acids. The V gene lost 4 bases and the J gene lost 1 base, with 14 bases spanning the gap. The chain joins TRBV9 to TRBJ1-1; D uncertain. Sequenced here: CD4+ or CD8+ T cells sorted from blood, sampled in a trial of the OX40 agonist ivuxolimab. The sequence came from an adult with an advanced solid tumor such as melanoma, head and neck, liver or kidney cancer. The CDR3 DNA follows: TGTGCCAGCAGCCAGGCCCCTGCGGGGAACACTGAAGCTTTCTTT. Translation gives CASSQAPAGNTEAFF.